This T cell receptor (beta chain) was captured by sequencing in a study of blood T cell repertoires in COVID-19. Per the germline V gene, CDR1 is SGHRS and CDR2 is YFSETQ. The length of the CDR3 is 13 residues. Unmatched junction bases numbered 7, after V lost 5 bases and J lost 10 bases. Clones were sequenced by immunoSEQ multiplex PCR, and TCRdb holds only the in-frame ones, with some missing. The repertoire holds some 330,000 clones, with 88% as singletons. This sequence was found in a man younger than 45 who had recovered from COVID-19. Sequencing used PBMCs or T cells enriched from blood (not recorded which). This chain connects TRBV5-1 to TRBJ2-1; 9 bases map to TRBD1. CDR3 coding DNA: TGCGCCAGCAGTCAAGGACAGGGGAAGGAGCAGTTCTTC. Translated, it gives CASSQGQGKEQFF.